This TCR beta chain was sequenced in a study of T-cell memory formation after mild COVID-19. General study findings and limits: Clones contracting across day 15 to 85 had a balanced CD4/CD8 profile; later expanding clones leaned CD4+.

Each CDR3 protein gets one entry after TCRdb re-called the 5' RACE reads with MiXCR. The data contain fewer than 140,000 distinct CDR3 sequences, 15% to 20% of them singletons. This clonotype was seen a few times. Its specificity is unknown. The clonotype comes from an adult woman who had mild COVID-19 (a few samples of this study predate the infection). Cell type and time point are not known. Material: PBMCs or a T cell subset sorted from them (not recorded which).

CDR3 sequence (DNA): TGTGCCAGCAGTTACGGGTCTCTCCAGTACTTC. It yields the protein CASSYGSLQYF. The chain couples TRBV6-5 to TRBJ2-5; D gene ambiguous. V lost 2 bases to trimming and J lost 10 bases, with 8 bases between them. The CDR3 totals 11 residues. CDR1 and CDR2 from the germline V gene are MNHEY and SVGAGI.